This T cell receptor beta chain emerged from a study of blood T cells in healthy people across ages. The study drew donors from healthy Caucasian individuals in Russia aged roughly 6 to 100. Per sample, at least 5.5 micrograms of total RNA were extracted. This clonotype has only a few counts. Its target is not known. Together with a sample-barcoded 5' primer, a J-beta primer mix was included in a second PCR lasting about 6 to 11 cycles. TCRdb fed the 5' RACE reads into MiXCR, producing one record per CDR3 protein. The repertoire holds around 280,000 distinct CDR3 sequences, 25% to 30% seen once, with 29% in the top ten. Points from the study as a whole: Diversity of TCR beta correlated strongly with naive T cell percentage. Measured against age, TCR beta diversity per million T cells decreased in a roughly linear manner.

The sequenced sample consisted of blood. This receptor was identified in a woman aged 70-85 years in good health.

The CDR3 loop is CASSYRAGTTSYEQYF. CDR3 nucleotide sequence: TGTGCCAGCAGTTACAGGGCAGGGACAACCTCCTACGAGCAGTACTTC. This chain joins TRBV6-5 and TRBJ2-5, with TRBD1 as a possible D gene (6 bases). Near its end, the DNA agrees better with TRBJ2-7, so the J call may be wrong. The germline V gene encodes CDR1 MNHEY and CDR2 SVGAGI. CDR3 length: 16 amino acids.